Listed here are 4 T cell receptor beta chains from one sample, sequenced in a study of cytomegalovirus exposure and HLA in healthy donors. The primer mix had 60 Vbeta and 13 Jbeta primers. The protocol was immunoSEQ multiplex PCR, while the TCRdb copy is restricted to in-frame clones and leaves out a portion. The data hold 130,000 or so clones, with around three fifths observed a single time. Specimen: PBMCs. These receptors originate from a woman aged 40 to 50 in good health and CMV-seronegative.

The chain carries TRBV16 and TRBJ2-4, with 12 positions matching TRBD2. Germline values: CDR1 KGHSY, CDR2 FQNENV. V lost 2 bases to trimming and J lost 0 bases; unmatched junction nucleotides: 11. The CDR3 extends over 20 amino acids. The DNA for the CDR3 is TGTGCCAGCAGCCAACTCGGACTAGCGGGGTTAAAACTAGCCAAAAACATTCAGTACTTC. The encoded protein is CASSQLGLAGLKLAKNIQYF.

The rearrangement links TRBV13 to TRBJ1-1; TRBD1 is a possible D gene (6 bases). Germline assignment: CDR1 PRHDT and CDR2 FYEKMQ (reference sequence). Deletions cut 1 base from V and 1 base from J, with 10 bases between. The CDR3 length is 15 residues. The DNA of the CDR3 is TGTGCCAGCAGCTTAGACCAGGGGAGGAACACTGAAGCTTTCTTT. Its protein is CASSLDQGRNTEAFF.

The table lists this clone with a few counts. CDR3 amino acids: CASSATGTGDSIIYEQYF. In DNA, the CDR3 is TGCGCCAGCAGCGCCACCGGGACTGGAGATAGCATCATCTACGAGCAGTACTTC. The chain is built from TRBV5-1 and TRBJ2-7; a weak D match, TRBD2 (6 bases). Trimming removed 4 bases from V and 3 bases from J, with 26 bases in between. Germline V lookup: CDR1 SGHRS, CDR2 YFSETQ. There are 18 residues in the CDR3.

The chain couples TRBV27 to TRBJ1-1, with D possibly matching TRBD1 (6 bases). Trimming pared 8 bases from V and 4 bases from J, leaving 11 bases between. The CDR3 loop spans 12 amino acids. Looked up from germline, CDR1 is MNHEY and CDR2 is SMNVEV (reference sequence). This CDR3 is CASGTGSTEAFF. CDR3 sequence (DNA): TGTGCCAGCGGCACAGGGTCCACTGAAGCTTTCTTT.